Each of the 32 T cell receptor beta chains below was sequenced from the same sample in a study of shared clonotypes between healthy human individuals. Here immunoSEQ multiplex PCR was the method, and the copy in TCRdb shows in-frame clones only, minus some. The sample lists a few hundred thousand clones, 80% to 90% seen once, with about a sixth in the top ten. Sequencing was carried out using memory CD8+ T cells sorted from blood. Subset denoted: CD45RO+ cells pooled with CCR7-negative TemRA cells. All receptors come from a young man in good health.

This clone was picked up one time. The genes are TRBV4-1 and TRBJ1-1; no firm D call. The length of the CDR3 is 16 residues. V dropped 3 bases and J dropped 1 base, with 15 bases sitting between them. Germline lookup yields CDR1 MGHRA and CDR2 YSYEKL. The CDR3 region has the DNA TGCGCCAGCAGCCACATTTTCGGGCGGGGGAACACTGAAGCTTTCTTT. It specifies CASSHIFGRGNTEAFF.

This clone has a count of ten or more. This chain connects TRBV7-8 to TRBJ2-1, with 12 bases aligning to TRBD2. This CDR3 is 15 amino acids long. With 3 bases clipped from V and 8 bases from J, the junction kept 5 bases outside the gene matches. Looked up from germline, CDR1 is SGHVS and CDR2 is FQNEAQ. CDR3 sequence reads: CASSFTSGRWDEQFF. CDR3 DNA sequence: TGTGCCAGCAGCTTCACTAGCGGGAGGTGGGATGAGCAGTTCTTC.

V usage is TRBV28 and J usage is TRBJ1-1; D gene uncertain. Trimming took 6 bases from V and 8 from J, leaving 10 bases between them. The V gene's germline CDR1 is MDHEN and CDR2 SYDVKM. The CDR3 consists of 11 residues. The CDR3 nucleotides are TGTGCCAGCAGCTCTCTCGGGGAAGCTTTCTTT. It translates to CASSSLGEAFF.

The chain is built from TRBV7-3 and TRBJ2-7, with D unclear. The CDR3 runs 15 residues. V dropped 5 bases and J dropped 2 bases, with 16 bases sitting between them. Germline CDR1 and CDR2: SGHTA and FQGTGA. CDR3 bases: TGTGCCAGCAGCCCCCCAGAGATGCAAGCCTACGAGCAGTACTTC. Translated: CASSPPEMQAYEQYF.

J is TRBJ2-7 and V is TRBV9; 10 bases agree with TRBD1. The trim removed 0 bases at V and 3 bases at J, leaving 6 bases unmatched. The CDR3 sequence is 16 residues long. Per germline, CDR1 SGDLS and CDR2 YYNGEE. The CDR3 region is CASSVGSGTGVYEQYF. CDR3 bases: TGTGCCAGCAGCGTAGGGTCCGGGACAGGGGTCTACGAGCAGTACTTC. Full variable domain (outside the CDR3, taken from reference TRBV9 and TRBJ2-7): DSGVTQTPKHLITATGQRVTLRCSPRSGDLSVYWYQQSLDQGLQFLIQYYNGEERAKGNILERFSAQQFPDLHSELNLSSLELGDSALYFCASSVGSGTGVYEQYFGPGTRLTVT.

The chain has TRBV19 and TRBJ1-1; a weak D match, TRBD1 (5 bases). Germline V lookup: CDR1 LNHDA, CDR2 SQIVND (reference sequence). This CDR3 has 13 residues. The V and J ends lost 3 bases and 7 bases respectively, with 12 bases between them. CDR3 DNA: TGTGCCAGTAGTATCGACATGGGGGTTGAAGCTTTCTTT. Translating gives CASSIDMGVEAFF.

The V and J genes are TRBV7-8 and TRBJ2-3, with 10 bases identical to TRBD1. This CDR3 has 14 residues. Germline loops: CDR1 SGHVS, CDR2 FQNEAQ. With V trimmed by 11 bases and J by 2 bases, 7 bases remained unmatched. Here the CDR3 DNA reads TGTGCCGTGTTCGGGACAGGGGACACAGATACGCAGTATTTT. Amino acid sequence: CAVFGTGDTDTQYF.

This rearrangement joins TRBV4-1 to TRBJ1-2; D perhaps matches TRBD1 (5 bases). This CDR3 spans 16 amino acids. V was clipped by 4 bases and J by 5 bases, with 20 bases between them. Germline V gene data show CDR1 as MGHRA and CDR2 as YSYEKL. The CDR3 DNA sequence: TGCGCCAGCAGCCCCAAACCGGGACTTTCTAGGTATGGCTACACCTTC. It yields the protein CASSPKPGLSRYGYTF.

The V gene is TRBV7-6, the J gene TRBJ2-2; TRBD2 aligns across 15 bases. CDR1 and CDR2 (germline): SGHVS, FNYEAQ. The trim removed 0 bases at V and 1 base at J, leaving 9 bases unmatched. The CDR3 length is 21 residues. Here the CDR3 reads CASSLADGLAGGPGNTGELFF. CDR3 nucleotides: TGTGCCAGCAGCTTAGCCGACGGACTAGCGGGAGGGCCGGGGAACACCGGGGAGCTGTTTTTT.

The chain combines TRBV6-6 with TRBJ2-2; 10 bases agree with TRBD2. Trimming took 4 bases from V and 0 from J; bases not matched to a gene: 2. The length of the CDR3 is 16 residues. Germline V gene lookup returns CDR1 MNHNY and CDR2 SVGAGI (reference sequence). The CDR3 protein is CASSWLAGANTGELFF. The CDR3 DNA is TGTGCCAGCAGTTGGCTAGCGGGGGCGAACACCGGGGAGCTGTTTTTT.

The chain has TRBV7-3 and TRBJ2-7; TRBD2 matches at 7 bases. Germline values: CDR1 SGHTA, CDR2 FQGTGA. V lost 5 bases to trimming and J lost 4 bases; unmatched junction nucleotides: 5. This CDR3 contains 13 residues. The CDR3 coding sequence is TGTGCCAGCAGCCCGGGACTATTATACGAGCAGTACTTC. Amino acids: CASSPGLLYEQYF.

This clone came up once. This rearrangement joins TRBV10-3 to TRBJ2-5; 12 bases are shared with TRBD2. The CDR3 length is 15 residues. Per the germline V gene, CDR1 is ENHRY and CDR2 is SYGVKD. V was pared by 10 bases and J by 3 bases, with 9 bases of the junction left unmatched. CDR3 coding DNA: TGTGCCAGCGGCCGACTAGCGGGAGAGGAAGAGACCCAGTACTTC. Its translation: CASGRLAGEEETQYF.

The chain recombines TRBV7-6 with TRBJ2-7, with TRBD2 matching over 7 bases. The germline V gene has CDR1 SGHVS and CDR2 FNYEAQ. The CDR3 spans 14 residues. The V gene end was trimmed by 5 bases and the J gene end by 2 bases; junction bases not matched to a gene: 6. This CDR3 reads CASSLIAGTYEQYF. The CDR3 coding sequence is TGTGCCAGCAGCCTAATAGCGGGTACCTACGAGCAGTACTTC.

The chain couples TRBV27 to TRBJ2-3; D unresolved. Germline CDR1 MNHEY, CDR2 SMNVEV (reference sequence). The ends were cut back, 2 bases at V and 2 bases at J, with 8 bases in the middle. CDR3 length: 14 amino acids. CDR3 nucleotide sequence: TGTGCCAGCAGTTTAGAGCCGTACACAGATACGCAGTATTTT. It specifies CASSLEPYTDTQYF.

This clone was detected once. J is TRBJ1-1 and V is TRBV9; D remains ambiguous. This CDR3 region has 15 residues. Germline CDR1 SGDLS, CDR2 YYNGEE. V was trimmed by 1 base and J by 0 bases, leaving 10 bases between them. In nucleotides, the CDR3 is TGTGCCAGCAGCGTATCGGACGGGATGAACACTGAAGCTTTCTTT. It is translated as CASSVSDGMNTEAFF.

The V gene is TRBV7-3, the J gene TRBJ2-1; 7 bases fit TRBD1. The V and J ends lost 7 bases and 4 bases, in that order; junction bases with no gene match: 16. Germline values: CDR1 SGHTA, CDR2 FQGTGA. This CDR3 has 17 amino acids. Here the CDR3 DNA reads TGTGCCAGCAACCCCTCGGGACAGCAACCGTATTACAATGAGCAGTTCTTC. It encodes CASNPSGQQPYYNEQFF.

The chain combines TRBV9 with TRBJ1-6; TRBD1 agrees at 10 bases. The CDR3 is 16 amino acids. The J segment lost 10 bases and the V segment lost 4 bases, leaving 11 bases of the junction unmatched. In germline, CDR1 is SGDLS, CDR2 YYNGEE. DNA for the CDR3: TGTGCCAGCAGCCTCGGGACAGGGGAATACAGCTCACCCCTCCACTTT. Translating it yields CASSLGTGEYSSPLHF.

The rearrangement links TRBV7-9 to TRBJ2-1, with 13 bases matching TRBD2. This CDR3 spans 17 amino acids. With V trimmed by 5 bases and J by 8 bases, 12 bases remained unmatched. The germline CDR1 and CDR2 sequences are SEHNR and FQNEAQ (reference sequence). The CDR3 DNA follows: TGTGCCAGCAGCCCCGGACTAGCGGGAGCAGATGGGCATGAGCAGTTCTTC. Translation gives CASSPGLAGADGHEQFF.

The V gene is TRBV4-2, the J gene TRBJ2-1; TRBD2 matches 11 bases. This CDR3 has 16 residues. V dropped 4 bases and J dropped 8; count of bases not matched to a gene: 10. The V gene's germline CDR1 is LGHNA and CDR2 YNFKEQ. DNA of the CDR3: TGTGCCAGCAGCCGAAGCCCACTAGCGGGGGCGGATGAGCAGTTCTTC. Its translation: CASSRSPLAGADEQFF.

Only a few counts were recorded for this clone. The CDR3 DNA is TGCGCCAGCAGCTTGGTTAACCCGGGGGGTGAGACCCAGTACTTC. This translates into CASSLVNPGGETQYF. The rearrangement uses TRBV5-1 and TRBJ2-5; TRBD2 matches at 7 bases. Trimming cost V 0 bases and J 5 bases; bases outside gene matches: 7. Germline CDR1 and CDR2: SGHRS and YFSETQ. The CDR3 has 15 residues.

This chain links TRBV7-9 with TRBJ2-5; 13 bases map to TRBD2. The CDR3 runs 19 residues. J lost 2 bases, V lost 0 bases, and 9 bases had no gene match. The germline V gene has CDR1 SEHNR and CDR2 FQNEAQ (reference sequence). The CDR3 DNA reads as TGTGCCAGCAGCTTAGCGTCTACTAGCGGGAGGGCCCTGCAAGAGACCCAGTACTTC. This gives the protein CASSLASTSGRALQETQYF.

This chain joins TRBV28 and TRBJ1-5, with 7 nucleotides matching TRBD1. Trimming took 3 bases from V and 4 from J; bases not matched to a gene: 6. Germline V CDR1 and CDR2: MDHEN, SYDVKM. The CDR3 consists of 15 residues. In DNA form, the CDR3 reads TGTGCCAGCAGTTTTATCCGACAGGGAAATCAGCCCCAGCATTTT. Its translation: CASSFIRQGNQPQHF.

The chain is built from TRBV4-1 and TRBJ1-6, with D tentatively TRBD1 (5 bases). V was cut by 1 base and J by 0 bases, with 10 bases left in between. CDR3 length equals 17 residues. The germline CDR1 and CDR2 sequences are MGHRA and YSYEKL. In DNA form, the CDR3 reads TGCGCCAGCAGCCAAGCCCGGGGCGGCTCCTATAATTCACCCCTCCACTTT. Protein: CASSQARGGSYNSPLHF.

The gene calls are TRBV7-9 and TRBJ2-7; 11 nucleotides agree with TRBD2. V lost 6 bases to trimming and J lost 7 bases; unmatched junction nucleotides: 11. This CDR3 contains 15 residues. The V gene's germline CDR1 is SEHNR and CDR2 FQNEAQ (reference sequence). The CDR3 is CASRVAGGPTREQYF. In nucleotides, the CDR3 is TGTGCCAGCAGAGTAGCGGGAGGGCCGACTCGAGAGCAGTACTTC.

This chain links TRBV5-1 with TRBJ2-5; the D gene is possibly TRBD2 (6 bases). CDR3 length equals 15 residues. V lost 0 bases, J lost 4 bases, and 13 bases lay in between. CDR1 and CDR2 (germline): SGHRS, YFSETQ. In DNA, the CDR3 is TGCGCCAGCAGCTTGGGGGACTGGGGCGGAGAGACCCAGTACTTC. Translation: CASSLGDWGGETQYF.

The V call is TRBV10-2, the J call TRBJ2-2; 9 positions match TRBD1. The V gene end was trimmed by 3 bases and the J gene end by 7 bases; junction bases not matched to a gene: 12. The CDR3 sequence is 17 residues long. Germline V gene lookup returns CDR1 WSHSY and CDR2 SAAADI. In nucleotides, the CDR3 is TGCGCCAGCAGTGACAGTTCACTGGGACAGGGTGTCGGGGAGCTGTTTTTT. Translated, it gives CASSDSSLGQGVGELFF.

The J gene is TRBJ1-4, the V gene TRBV10-2; D ambiguous. The germline V gene encodes CDR1 WSHSY and CDR2 SAAADI. The V gene lost 8 bases and the J gene lost 10 bases, with 14 bases spanning the gap. The CDR3 has 12 residues. The CDR3 spells CASRAPTAKLFF. In nucleotides, the CDR3 is TGCGCCAGCCGGGCCCCTACCGCAAAACTGTTTTTT.

The chain combines TRBV11-2 with TRBJ2-3, with 9 bases that match TRBD2. V was pared by 4 bases and J by 0 bases, with 5 bases of the junction left unmatched. The V gene's germline CDR1 is SGHAT and CDR2 FQNNGV. The CDR3 runs to 16 residues. The CDR3 DNA reads as TGTGCCAGCAGCTCTTTAGCGGGGGCCAGCACAGATACGCAGTATTTT. Its protein product is CASSSLAGASTDTQYF.

The chain carries TRBV7-9 and TRBJ1-1, with D perhaps matching TRBD1 (5 bases). Trimming removed 5 bases at V and 3 bases at J, with 13 bases between. This CDR3 comprises 14 residues. Germline CDR1 reads SEHNR; CDR2 reads FQNEAQ (reference sequence). As DNA, the CDR3 is TGTGCCAGCAGCGGAAACAGGAGATACACTGAAGCTTTCTTT. It encodes CASSGNRRYTEAFF.

The V and J genes are TRBV19 and TRBJ2-2, with a tentative D call TRBD2 (5 bases). The V end lost 4 bases, the J end lost 7 bases, and 13 bases lay between the germline ends. CDR3 length equals 14 residues. Germline CDR1 is LNHDA and CDR2 is SQIVND (reference sequence). CDR3 in amino acids: CASSRTSSDGELFF. The CDR3 bases are TGTGCCAGTAGTAGGACTTCTTCCGACGGGGAGCTGTTTTTT.

V usage is TRBV6-1 and J usage is TRBJ2-5, with D perhaps assigned TRBD1 or TRBD2 (5 bases each). The DNA end is a closer match to TRBJ2-7, so the J assignment may be wrong. This CDR3 contains 15 residues. Germline assignment: CDR1 MNHNS and CDR2 SASEGT. CDR3 in amino acids: CASSEVGTGPYEQYF. CDR3 nucleotide sequence: TGTGCCAGCAGTGAAGTTGGGACGGGACCCTACGAGCAGTACTTC.

The chain uses TRBV27 and TRBJ2-7, with a possible D match to TRBD1 (6 bases). This CDR3 comprises 15 residues. Trimming removed 0 bases from V and 1 base from J, with 10 bases in between. Germline V lookup: CDR1 MNHEY, CDR2 SMNVEV (reference sequence). The CDR3 here is CASSLSGTSSYEQYF. The DNA of the CDR3 is TGTGCCAGCAGTTTATCAGGGACATCTTCCTACGAGCAGTACTTC.